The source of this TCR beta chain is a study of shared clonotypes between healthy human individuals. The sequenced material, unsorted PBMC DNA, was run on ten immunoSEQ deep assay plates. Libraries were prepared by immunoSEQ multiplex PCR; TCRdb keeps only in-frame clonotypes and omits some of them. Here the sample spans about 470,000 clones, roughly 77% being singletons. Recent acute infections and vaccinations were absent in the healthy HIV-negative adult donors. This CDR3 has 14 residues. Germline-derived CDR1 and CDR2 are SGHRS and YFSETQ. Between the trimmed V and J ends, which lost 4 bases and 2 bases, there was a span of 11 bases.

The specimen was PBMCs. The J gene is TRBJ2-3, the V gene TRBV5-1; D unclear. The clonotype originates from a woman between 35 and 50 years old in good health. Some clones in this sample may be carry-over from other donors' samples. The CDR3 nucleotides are TGCGCCAGCAGCCGTCAAATTAACACAGATACGCAGTATTTT. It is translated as CASSRQINTDTQYF. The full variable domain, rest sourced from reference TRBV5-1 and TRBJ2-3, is KAGVTQTPRYLIKTRGQQVTLSCSPISGHRSVSWYQQTPGQGLQFLFEYFSETQRNKGNFPGRFSGRQFSNSRSEMNVSTLELGDSALYLCASSRQINTDTQYFGPGTRLTVL.